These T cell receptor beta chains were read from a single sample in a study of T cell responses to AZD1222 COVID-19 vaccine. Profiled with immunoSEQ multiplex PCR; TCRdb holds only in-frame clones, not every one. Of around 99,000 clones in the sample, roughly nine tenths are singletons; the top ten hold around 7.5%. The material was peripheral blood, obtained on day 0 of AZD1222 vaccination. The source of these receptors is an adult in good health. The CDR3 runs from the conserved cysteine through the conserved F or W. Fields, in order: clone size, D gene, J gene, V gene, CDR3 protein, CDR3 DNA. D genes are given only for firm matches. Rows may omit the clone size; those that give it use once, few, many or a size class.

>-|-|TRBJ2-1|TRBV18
CASSTTRNNEQFF
TGTGCCAGCTCGACTACAAGAAACAATGAGCAGTTCTTC
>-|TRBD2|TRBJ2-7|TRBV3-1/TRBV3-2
CASSQAPWGGSYEQYF
TGTGCCAGCAGCCAAGCCCCATGGGGGGGGAGTTACGAGCAGTACTTC
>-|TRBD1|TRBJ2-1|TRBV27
CASSTWTGSDANEQFF
TGTGCCAGCAGTACTTGGACAGGGAGCGATGCCAATGAGCAGTTCTTC
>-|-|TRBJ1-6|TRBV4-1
CASSQGPRRGGGSPLHF
TGCGCCAGCAGCCAAGGACCCCGCAGGGGAGGAGGGTCACCCCTCCACTTT
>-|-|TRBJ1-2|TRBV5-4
CASSFDRSNYGYTF
TGTGCCAGCAGCTTCGACAGATCTAACTATGGCTACACCTTC
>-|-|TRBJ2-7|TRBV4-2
CASSQVGRVYEQYF
TGTGCCAGCAGCCAAGTTGGCAGAGTCTACGAGCAGTACTTC
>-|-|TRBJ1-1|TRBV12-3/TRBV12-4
CASWGLTEAFF
TGTGCCAGCTGGGGACTCACTGAAGCTTTCTTT
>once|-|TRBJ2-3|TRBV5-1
CASSLEGTDTQYF
TGCGCCAGCAGCTTGGAGGGCACAGATACGCAGTATTTT
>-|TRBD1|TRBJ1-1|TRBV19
CASSKRQGLTEAFF
TGTGCCAGTAGCAAGAGACAGGGTCTCACTGAAGCTTTCTTT
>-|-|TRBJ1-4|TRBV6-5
CASRHGRGNEKLFF
TGTGCCAGCAGACACGGTCGTGGTAATGAAAAACTGTTTTTT
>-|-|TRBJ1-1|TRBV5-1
CASSLEAGRGSEAFF
TGCGCCAGCAGCTTGGAAGCAGGCCGTGGGTCTGAAGCTTTCTTT
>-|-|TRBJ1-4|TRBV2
CASSVGRSEKLFF
TGTGCCAGCAGTGTTGGTAGGAGTGAAAAACTGTTTTTT
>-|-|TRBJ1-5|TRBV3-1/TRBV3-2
CASSQDPGQPQHF
TGTGCCAGCAGCCAGGACCCGGGTCAGCCCCAGCATTTT
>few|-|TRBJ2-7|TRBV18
CASSLLAYEQYF
TGTGCCAGCTCACTGCTGGCCTACGAGCAGTACTTC
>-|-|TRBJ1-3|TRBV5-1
CASKNIGVGNTIYF
TGCGCCAGTAAGAACATAGGTGTCGGAAACACCATATATTTT
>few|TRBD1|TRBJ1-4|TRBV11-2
CASTSPGTARGKLFF
TGTGCCAGCACCTCCCCGGGGACAGCCCGAGGAAAACTGTTTTTT
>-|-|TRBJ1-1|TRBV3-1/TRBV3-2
CASSQTPANTEAFF
TGTGCCAGCAGCCAGACGCCAGCGAACACTGAAGCTTTCTTT
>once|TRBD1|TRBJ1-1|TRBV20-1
CSASGSDRGRTEAFF
TGCAGTGCTAGTGGGTCCGACAGGGGAAGGACTGAAGCTTTCTTT
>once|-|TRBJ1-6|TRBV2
CASTRDGYSPLHF
TGTGCCTCTACTAGGGACGGGTACTCACCCCTCCACTTT
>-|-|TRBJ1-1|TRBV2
CASSRQVYTEAFF
TGTGCCAGCAGTCGACAGGTGTACACTGAAGCTTTCTTT